One T cell receptor (beta chain) is described in this entry. Antigen unknown. Sample time point: week 3, after first cycle of checkpoint inhibitor. This specimen comes from a study of blood T cell dynamics during melanoma immunotherapy. Background on the study: Metastatic melanoma patients received first-line pembrolizumab or nivolumab plus ipilimumab. General study findings and limits: It remained unknown if the driving T cell clones were melanoma-specific.

Data came from immunoSEQ multiplex PCR; TCRdb stores just in-frame clones and leaves some out. The sample contains about 11,000 clones, approximately 89% of which appear only once. V dropped 10 bases and J dropped 13; count of bases not matched to a gene: 12. Germline V gene sequence: CDR1 MNHEY, CDR2 SVGAGI. This CDR3 spans 12 amino acids. The receptor was derived from a human donor with melanoma. The sample in question was blood, obtained from a patient treated with checkpoint blockade. V gene TRBV6-5 combines with J gene TRBJ2-5, with 10 nucleotides matching TRBD2. CDR3 protein: CATWGTSVTGYF. For the CDR3, the DNA is TGTGCCACCTGGGGGACTAGCGTGACCGGGTACTTC.